This T cell receptor beta chain came from a study of beta chain features in type 1 diabetes. Study-level results: There were fewer insertions and more deletions at the VDJ junctions of type 1 diabetes patients. Cells carrying high TCR expression could end up over-represented when cDNA is sequenced. In every one of the four CD4+ subsets, TCRB CDR3s were moderately but significantly shorter in Type 1 diabetes patients.

The entirety of the isolated RNA underwent reverse transcription, so expressed TCRB transcripts were sequenced. This table comes from immunoSEQ multiplex PCR, and its TCRdb copy is limited to in-frame clones, with some not included. The data show 680,000 or so clones, 10% to 15% seen once. The V gene's germline CDR1 is GTSNPN and CDR2 SVGIG (reference sequence). The CDR3 consists of 14 residues. V was trimmed by 0 bases and J by 3 bases, leaving 11 bases between them. This clone was seen only a few times. Its antigen remains unidentified. The rearrangement links TRBV30 to TRBJ1-1; D might be TRBD1 (6 bases). Sequences were obtained from naive CD4+ T cells from blood. The TCR sequence derives from a man between 18 and 29 years old with type 1 diabetes. The CDR3 reads CAWSVPGADTEAFF. Here the CDR3 DNA reads TGTGCCTGGAGTGTACCGGGGGCTGACACTGAAGCTTTCTTT.